The present T cell receptor (beta chain) was sequenced within a study of tumor-infiltrating lymphocytes in oesophageal squamous cell carcinoma. This clonotype is labeled large (0.1 to 1%). TCRdb called the PCR reads again in MiXCR, with one record for every CDR3 protein. Here the sample spans roughly 15,000 distinct CDR3 sequences, 53% being singletons. Between the trimmed V and J ends, which lost 0 bases and 3 bases, there was a span of 6 bases. The length of the CDR3 is 14 residues. CDR1 is SGHTA and CDR2 is FQGTGA in the germline V gene. The sequence was collected from a male donor with esophageal squamous cell carcinoma. The sample comprised esophageal tumor tissue. The V call is TRBV7-3, the J call TRBJ2-1; D remains ambiguous. CDR3 bases: TGTGCCAGCAGCTTAACTGCAGACTACAATGAGCAGTTCTTC. Translated: CASSLTADYNEQFF. The full variable domain, completed using reference TRBV7-3 and TRBJ2-1, is GAGVSQTPSNKVTEKGKYVELRCDPISGHTALYWYRQSLGQGPEFLIYFQGTGAADDSGLPNDRFFAVRPEGSVSTLKIQRTERGDSAVYLCASSLTADYNEQFFGPGTRLTVL.